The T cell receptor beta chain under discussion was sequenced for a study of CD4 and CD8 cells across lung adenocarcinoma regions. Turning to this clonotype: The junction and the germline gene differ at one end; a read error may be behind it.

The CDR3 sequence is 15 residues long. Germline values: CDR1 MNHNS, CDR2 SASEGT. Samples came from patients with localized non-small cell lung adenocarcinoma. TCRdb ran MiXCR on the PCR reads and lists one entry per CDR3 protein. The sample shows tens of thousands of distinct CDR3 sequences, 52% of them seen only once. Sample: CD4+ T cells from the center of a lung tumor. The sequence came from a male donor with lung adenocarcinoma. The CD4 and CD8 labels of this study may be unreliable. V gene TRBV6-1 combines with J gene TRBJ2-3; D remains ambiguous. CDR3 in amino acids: CVSSLQAGSTDAQFF. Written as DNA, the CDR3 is TGTGTCAGCAGCCTCCAGGCTGGAAGCACAGATGCGCAGTTTTTT.